The clone carrying this T cell receptor (beta chain) was counted a single time. Its matching antigen is unknown. Each cDNA molecule carried a unique molecular identifier. One entry per CDR3 protein, called by TCRdb with MiXCR from the 5' RACE reads. The sample contains nearly 55,000 distinct CDR3 sequences, roughly 8.2% of which appear only once. The data are from a study of early T cells in non-severe SARS-CoV-2 infection. Background on the study: Sequencing of unsorted whole blood was done on bulk RNA, leaving chains unpaired.

Study results and caveats: Database matching using VDJdb favored anti-spike CD8 responses, with private and CD4 specificities left missing.

The receptor was isolated from an adult who was a healthcare worker with PCR-confirmed SARS-CoV-2 infection or an uninfected control (not recorded which). The sample was whole blood, taken at baseline.

The CDR3 reads CASSQGLGNIQYF. In DNA form, the CDR3 reads TGCGCCAGCAGCCAAGGACTGGGAAACATTCAGTACTTC. The V and J genes are TRBV4-1 and TRBJ2-4; D call uncertain. The germline V gene encodes CDR1 MGHRA and CDR2 YSYEKL. V was shortened by 1 base and J by 6 bases, with 7 bases between the two germline ends. The CDR3 extends over 13 amino acids.